The 8 T cell receptor beta chains listed next were all sequenced from one sample in a study of T cell responses to AZD1222 COVID-19 vaccine. This table comes from immunoSEQ multiplex PCR, and its TCRdb copy is limited to in-frame clones, with some not included. The sample comprises about 150,000 clones, 88% of which are singletons, and more than 13% rests with the top ten. The sequenced sample was peripheral blood, obtained on day 0 of AZD1222 vaccination. The receptor set was obtained from an adult in good health.

The rearrangement uses TRBV7-8 and TRBJ2-5; 7 bases align to TRBD2. Germline loops: CDR1 SGHVS, CDR2 FQNEAQ. V gave up 6 bases and J gave up 4 bases; unmatched junction bases: 5. This CDR3 contains 13 residues. The CDR3: CASRRGGLETQYF. Here the CDR3 DNA reads TGTGCCAGCAGACGGGGAGGGCTAGAGACCCAGTACTTC. The variable domain in full, completed from reference TRBV7-8 and TRBJ2-5, reads GAGVSQSPRYKVAKRGQDVALRCDPISGHVSLFWYQQALGQGPEFLTYFQNEAQLDKSGLPSDRFFAERPEGSVSTLKIQRTQQEDSAVYLCASRRGGLETQYFGPGTRLLVL.

This clone has just one count. CDR3 sequence (DNA): TGTGCCACCAGCAGAGATCGCAATGAGCAGTTCTTC. This codes for CATSRDRNEQFF. This chain connects TRBV15 to TRBJ2-1; no clear D gene. Germline loops: CDR1 LNHNV, CDR2 YYDKDF (reference sequence). Trimming cost V 0 bases and J 6 bases, with 3 bases left between them. The CDR3 is made up of 12 amino acids.

This rearrangement joins TRBV19 to TRBJ2-1, with unresolved D. Trimming pared 0 bases from V and 10 bases from J, leaving 10 bases between. The CDR3 sequence is 13 residues long. Germline CDR1 is LNHDA and CDR2 is SQIVND (reference sequence). In DNA form, the CDR3 reads TGTGCCAGTAGTATAGATCGCCGGACGGAGCAGTTCTTC. Translating gives CASSIDRRTEQFF.

This chain joins TRBV7-8 and TRBJ1-3; maybe TRBD1 (6 bases). Per germline, CDR1 SGHVS and CDR2 FQNEAQ. This CDR3 is 13 amino acids long. The CDR3: CASSPQGFNTIYF. The CDR3 nucleotides are TGTGCTTCATCCCCACAGGGATTCAACACCATATATTTT.

The chain is built from TRBV10-2 and TRBJ2-2; D is undetermined. The V end was cut by 0 bases, the J end by 0 bases, with 8 bases between. CDR1 is WSHSY and CDR2 is SAAADI in the germline V gene. This CDR3 contains 16 residues. This CDR3 is CASSESPYSNTGELFF. The CDR3 DNA sequence: TGCGCCAGCAGTGAGTCGCCCTACTCGAACACCGGGGAGCTGTTTTTT.

The gene calls are TRBV6-6 and TRBJ1-1; the D is unclear. The CDR3 loop spans 10 amino acids. Looked up from germline, CDR1 is MNHNY and CDR2 is SVGAGI (reference sequence). The V gene lost 10 bases and the J gene lost 7 bases, with 10 bases spanning the gap. CDR3 region: CATQRDEAFF. CDR3 nucleotide sequence: TGTGCCACCCAAAGGGATGAAGCTTTCTTT.

Remarks on this clone: This sample includes further DNA sequences coding for the same CDR3. CDR3 protein: CASSLGGRVTGELFF. The CDR3 region has the DNA TGTGCCAGCAGCTTAGGCGGCAGGGTCACCGGGGAGCTGTTTTTT. This sequence joins TRBV11-3 and TRBJ2-2; D is possibly TRBD1 (5 bases). CDR1 SGHNT and CDR2 YENEEA come from the germline V gene. Between the trimmed V and J ends, which lost 1 base and 4 bases, there was a span of 10 bases. There are 15 residues in the CDR3.

The chain couples TRBV5-6 to TRBJ1-2; maybe TRBD1 (6 bases). Trimming left V 0 bases short and J 1 base short, with 13 bases between. This CDR3 has 16 residues. Germline-derived CDR1 and CDR2 are SGHDT and YYEEEE. The CDR3 region is CASSLEGTTNNYGYTF. CDR3 nucleotide sequence: TGTGCCAGCAGCTTGGAAGGGACAACCAATAACTATGGCTACACCTTC.